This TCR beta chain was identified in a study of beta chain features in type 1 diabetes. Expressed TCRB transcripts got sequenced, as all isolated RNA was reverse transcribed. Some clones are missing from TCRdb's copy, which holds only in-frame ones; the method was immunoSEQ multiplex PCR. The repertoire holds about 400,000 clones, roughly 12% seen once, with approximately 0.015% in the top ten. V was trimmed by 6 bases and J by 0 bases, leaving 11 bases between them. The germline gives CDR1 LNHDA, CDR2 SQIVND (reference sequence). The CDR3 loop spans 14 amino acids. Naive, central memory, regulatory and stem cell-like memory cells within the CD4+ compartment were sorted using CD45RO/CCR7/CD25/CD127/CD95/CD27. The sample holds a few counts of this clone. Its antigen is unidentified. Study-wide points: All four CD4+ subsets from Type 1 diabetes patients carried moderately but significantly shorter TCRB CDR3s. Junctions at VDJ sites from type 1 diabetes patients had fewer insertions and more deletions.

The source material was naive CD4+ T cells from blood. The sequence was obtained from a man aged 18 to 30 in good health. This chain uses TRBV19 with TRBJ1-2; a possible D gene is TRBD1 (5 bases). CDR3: CASSRRQTNYGYTF. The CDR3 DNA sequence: TGTGCCAGTAGCCGTAGACAGACTAACTATGGCTACACCTTC.